Below are 17 T cell receptor beta chains sequenced from a single sample in a study of cytomegalovirus exposure and HLA in healthy donors. Primers included in the PCR were 60 Vbeta and 13 Jbeta primers. Some clones are missing from TCRdb's copy, which holds only in-frame ones; the method was immunoSEQ multiplex PCR. The table lists roughly 150,000 clones, 65% to 80% of them singletons. The sequencing sample was made of PBMCs. The receptors originated from a man aged 35 to 55 in good health and CMV-seronegative.

This clone was counted between two and nine times. This chain links TRBV4-1 with TRBJ1-2; the D gene is possibly TRBD1 (5 bases). V lost 0 bases to trimming and J lost 4 bases, with 12 bases between them. The length of the CDR3 is 15 residues. The V gene's germline CDR1 is MGHRA and CDR2 YSYEKL. The DNA for the CDR3 is TGCGCCAGCAGCCAAGAGCCAGCCGGGGGCTATGGCTACACCTTC. Amino acids: CASSQEPAGGYGYTF.

V is TRBV27 and J is TRBJ2-2, with TRBD1 matching over 7 bases. Germline loops: CDR1 MNHEY, CDR2 SMNVEV (reference sequence). This CDR3 region has 17 residues. V was clipped by 0 bases and J by 6 bases; unmatched bases: 10. This CDR3 reads CASSLSAGGRSAGELFF. CDR3 in DNA: TGTGCCAGCAGTTTATCGGCAGGGGGTAGGTCCGCCGGGGAGCTGTTTTTT.

The chain has TRBV30 and TRBJ2-1; 8 nucleotides agree with TRBD2. Trimming cost V 3 bases and J 8 bases; bases outside gene matches: 9. This CDR3 contains 14 residues. CDR1 and CDR2 from the germline V gene are GTSNPN and SVGIG (reference sequence). The CDR3: CAWRESGRRDEQFF. CDR3 sequence (DNA): TGTGCCTGGAGGGAGAGCGGGAGAAGGGATGAGCAGTTCTTC.

This clone was detected a few times. The CDR3 region has the DNA TGTGCCAGCAGCCCCCCCGGGACAGGGCTTAGTCAGCCCCAGCATTTT. It is translated as CASSPPGTGLSQPQHF. The chain recombines TRBV7-2 with TRBJ1-5; 9 bases agree with TRBD1. This CDR3 has 16 amino acids. V lost 5 bases to trimming and J lost 6 bases; unmatched junction nucleotides: 11. Germline values: CDR1 SGHTA, CDR2 FQGNSA.

This clone was seen a single time. This rearrangement joins TRBV29-1 to TRBJ1-1; possibly TRBD1 for D (6 bases). The CDR3 spans 13 residues. Germline values: CDR1 SQVTM, CDR2 ANQGSEA. With 8 bases removed from V and 2 bases from J, the gap between germline ends came to 15 bases. CDR3 sequence: CSSSRTVNTEAFF. CDR3 bases: TGCAGCTCTTCCCGGACAGTTAACACTGAAGCTTTCTTT. The full variable domain, rest sourced from reference TRBV29-1 and TRBJ1-1, is SAVISQKPSRDICQRGTSLTIQCQVDSQVTMMFWYRQQPGQSLTLIATANQGSEATYESGFVIDKFPISRPNLTFSTLTVSNMSPEDSSIYLCSSSRTVNTEAFFGQGTRLTVV.

The gene calls are TRBV29-1 and TRBJ2-3, with D unresolved. CDR3 size: 10 residues. V dropped 3 bases and J dropped 13 bases, with 11 bases sitting between them. In germline, CDR1 is SQVTM, CDR2 ANQGSEA. For the CDR3, the DNA is TGCAGCGTTGATTCCCCCCCAGAGTATTTT. Its translation is CSVDSPPEYF.

The V and J genes are TRBV7-2 and TRBJ1-1; tentatively, D is TRBD1 (5 bases). The CDR3 extends over 15 amino acids. The V and J ends lost 5 bases and 1 base respectively, with 14 bases between them. CDR1 is SGHTA and CDR2 is FQGNSA in the germline V gene. This CDR3 is CASSPTRGQNTEAFF. Here the CDR3 DNA reads TGTGCCAGCAGCCCCACCCGCGGACAGAACACTGAAGCTTTCTTT.

V usage is TRBV5-8 and J usage is TRBJ2-2; D not resolved. V shed 1 base and J shed 4 bases, with 8 bases lying between them. CDR3 length: 14 residues. Germline loops: CDR1 SGHTS, CDR2 YDEGEE. CDR3 DNA sequence: TGTGCCAGCAGCTTGTTTATGAGCACCGGGGAGCTGTTTTTT. Translation gives CASSLFMSTGELFF.

On this clone itself: The identical CDR3 is also encoded by other nucleotide sequences in the sample. The chain links TRBV7-9 to TRBJ1-1; possible D gene TRBD1, 6 bases. Germline V gives CDR1 SEHNR, CDR2 FQNEAQ (reference sequence). CDR3 length equals 13 residues. V was shortened by 4 bases and J by 1 base, with 7 bases between the two germline ends. CDR3 sequence (DNA): TGTGCCAGCAGCTCACAGGGGAACACTGAAGCTTTCTTT. This codes for CASSSQGNTEAFF.

This chain uses TRBV7-8 with TRBJ2-1; TRBD1 is a possible D gene (6 bases). The germline V and J ends were trimmed by 1 base and 7 bases, with 14 bases remaining between them. The CDR3 sequence is 15 residues long. The germline V gene encodes CDR1 SGHVS and CDR2 FQNEAQ. CDR3 loop: CASSLGGSTGNEQFF. The CDR3 DNA reads TGTGCCAGCAGCTTAGGTGGCAGTACAGGGAATGAGCAGTTCTTC.

The J gene is TRBJ2-5, the V gene TRBV10-3; maybe TRBD1 (6 bases). This CDR3 has 17 amino acids. The germline V and J ends were trimmed by 0 bases and 2 bases, with 16 bases remaining between them. Per germline, CDR1 ENHRY and CDR2 SYGVKD. CDR3 amino acids: CAISESGIGQTQETQYF. CDR3 nucleotides: TGTGCCATCAGTGAGTCAGGAATCGGACAGACTCAAGAGACCCAGTACTTC.

Only one count was recorded for this clone. V usage is TRBV5-1 and J usage is TRBJ2-7, with TRBD1 matching 8 bases. V trimming: 5 bases; J trimming: 6 bases; junction bases outside the gene matches: 10. CDR1 is SGHRS and CDR2 is YFSETQ in the germline V gene. This CDR3 contains 14 residues. CDR3 loop: CASSPGQVRGEQYF. In nucleotides, the CDR3 is TGCGCCAGCAGTCCGGGACAGGTTCGAGGCGAGCAGTACTTC.

The chain couples TRBV5-6 to TRBJ1-1; D is unclear. Trimming took 4 bases from V and 1 from J, leaving 5 bases between them. The CDR3 covers 12 residues. Germline V lookup: CDR1 SGHDT, CDR2 YYEEEE. The DNA for the CDR3 is TGTGCCAGCAGCCTGTCGAACACTGAAGCTTTCTTT. Residues: CASSLSNTEAFF.

The chain couples TRBV5-1 to TRBJ2-3; D is possibly TRBD2 (5 bases). The germline V and J ends were trimmed by 9 bases and 2 bases, with 16 bases remaining between them. The CDR3 has 14 residues. Germline CDR1 and CDR2: SGHRS and YFSETQ. CDR3 bases: TGCGCCATCCGTGAGGGCCCCTCCACAGATACGCAGTATTTT. It yields the protein CAIREGPSTDTQYF. The full variable domain, rest sourced from reference TRBV5-1 and TRBJ2-3, is KAGVTQTPRYLIKTRGQQVTLSCSPISGHRSVSWYQQTPGQGLQFLFEYFSETQRNKGNFPGRFSGRQFSNSRSEMNVSTLELGDSALYLCAIREGPSTDTQYFGPGTRLTVL.

The chain employs TRBV25-1 and TRBJ1-6; 7 positions agree with TRBD1. The CDR3 is made up of 13 amino acids. V lost 6 bases, J lost 8 bases, and 4 bases stayed unmatched. Germline V CDR1 and CDR2: MGHDK, SYGVNS. CDR3 sequence reads: CASRRGTDSPLHF. The DNA for the CDR3 is TGTGCCAGCAGACGGGGGACAGATTCACCCCTCCACTTT. Full variable domain (remainder filled in from reference TRBV25-1 and TRBJ1-6): EADIYQTPRYLVIGTGKKITLECSQTMGHDKMYWYQQDPGMELHLIHYSYGVNSTEKGDLSSESTVSRIRTEHFPLTLESARPSHTSQYLCASRRGTDSPLHFGNGTRLTVT.

The V call is TRBV7-9, the J call TRBJ1-1; D perhaps matches TRBD1 (5 bases). With 0 bases removed from V and 6 bases from J, the gap between germline ends came to 20 bases. From germline, CDR1 is SEHNR and CDR2 FQNEAQ (reference sequence). This CDR3 is 17 amino acids long. CDR3 DNA: TGTGCCAGCAGCTTAGCCCGATCCCACCAGGGTGGCTCTGAAGCTTTCTTT. This gives the protein CASSLARSHQGGSEAFF.

The rearrangement links TRBV6-5 to TRBJ2-3, with 10 positions matching TRBD2. CDR3 size: 15 residues. The J segment lost 3 bases and the V segment lost 5 bases, leaving 5 bases of the junction unmatched. CDR1 MNHEY and CDR2 SVGAGI come from the germline V gene. The CDR3 DNA is TGTGCCAGCAGTCCTCTAGCGGGAGTGACAGATACGCAGTATTTT. It yields the protein CASSPLAGVTDTQYF.